The 3 T cell receptor beta chains in this list originate from one sample, sequenced in a study of blood T cell repertoires in COVID-19. TCRdb keeps only in-frame clones here, not all; method: immunoSEQ multiplex PCR. The table has about 28,000 clones, around 82% seen once. The material sequenced was peripheral blood. The receptor source for this set is a man in his 70s with active COVID-19.

This chain joins TRBV5-8 and TRBJ2-2, with 7 bases fitting TRBD1. This CDR3 is built from 16 residues. CDR1 is SGHTS, CDR2 YDEGEE, per germline. Germline trimming cut 3 bases from V and 2 bases from J; bases unmatched to any gene: 7. The CDR3 DNA is TGTGCCAGCAGCTCAAGGACAGGCGTTAACACCGGGGAGCTGTTTTTT. Translation: CASSSRTGVNTGELFF.

This clone turned up a few times. The rearrangement links TRBV6-5 to TRBJ1-3; TRBD1 is a possible D gene (5 bases). The V and J ends lost 2 bases and 0 bases respectively, with 8 bases between them. The CDR3 is made up of 15 amino acids. In germline, CDR1 is MNHEY, CDR2 SVGAGI. The chain's CDR3 is CASSYAGGSGNTIYF. In DNA, the CDR3 is TGTGCCAGCAGTTACGCCGGGGGCTCTGGAAACACCATATATTTT.

This clone came up once. The V call is TRBV7-2, the J call TRBJ1-2, with 9 bases that match TRBD1. The CDR3 spans 15 residues. Germline V gene lookup returns CDR1 SGHTA and CDR2 FQGNSA. The ends lost 2 bases at V and 4 bases at J; junction bases unmatched: 5. The CDR3 coding sequence is TGTGCCAGCAGCTTAACAGGGGGCGCTGGCTATGGCTACACCTTC. As protein: CASSLTGGAGYGYTF.